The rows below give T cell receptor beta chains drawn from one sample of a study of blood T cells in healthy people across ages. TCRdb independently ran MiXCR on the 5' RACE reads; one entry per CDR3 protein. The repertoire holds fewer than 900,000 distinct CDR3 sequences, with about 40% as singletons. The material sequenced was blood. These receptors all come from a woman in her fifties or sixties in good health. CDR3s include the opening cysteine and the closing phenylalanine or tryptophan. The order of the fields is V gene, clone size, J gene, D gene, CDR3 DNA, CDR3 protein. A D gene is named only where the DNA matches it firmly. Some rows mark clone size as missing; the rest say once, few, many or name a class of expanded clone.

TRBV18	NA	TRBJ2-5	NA	TGTGCCAGCTCACCGGGGGAGGAGGAGACCCAGTACTTC	CASSPGEEETQYF
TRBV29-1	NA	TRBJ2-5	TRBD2	TGCAGCGTTGGGGGGGGAAAGGGCGAAGAGACCCAGTACTTC	CSVGGGKGEETQYF
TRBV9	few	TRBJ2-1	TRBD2	TGTGCCAGCAGCGAAGGACTAGCGGTGCACAATGAGCAGTTCTTC	CASSEGLAVHNEQFF
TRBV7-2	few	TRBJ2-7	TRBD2	TGTGCCAGCAGCTACGGGACTAGCGGTTTCTACGAGCAGTACTTC	CASSYGTSGFYEQYF
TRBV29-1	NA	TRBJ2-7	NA	TGCAGCGTTGAAGATACACAGGGCTACGAGCAGTACTTC	CSVEDTQGYEQYF
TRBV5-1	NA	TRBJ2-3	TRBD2	TGCGCCAGCAGCTTGGTTGCTAGCGGGGTGGGGGATACGCAGTATTTT	CASSLVASGVGDTQYF
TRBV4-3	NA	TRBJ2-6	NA	TGCGCCAGCAGCCAAAATGGGGGTCTTTCTGGGGCCAACGTCCTGACTTTC	CASSQNGGLSGANVLTF
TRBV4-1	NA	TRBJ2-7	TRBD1	TGCGCCAGCAGCCACCCGGGACAGGGGGTGTACGAGCAGTACTTC	CASSHPGQGVYEQYF
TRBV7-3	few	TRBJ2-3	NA	TGTGCCAGCAGTCGACTAGTAGGAGGTACAGATACGCAGTATTTT	CASSRLVGGTDTQYF
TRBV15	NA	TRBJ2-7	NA	TGTGCCACCAGCAGAGTCCCCGGGGTACAGGGCCCCCTTTACGAGCAGTACTTC	CATSRVPGVQGPLYEQYF
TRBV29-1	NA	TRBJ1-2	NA	TGCAGCGTTGAAGGGGCAGGGGTCGGCTATGGCTACACCTTC	CSVEGAGVGYGYTF
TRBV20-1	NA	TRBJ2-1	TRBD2	TGCAGTGCTAGAGACGGGACTAGAGGCCTACCCGAGCAGTTCTTC	CSARDGTRGLPEQFF
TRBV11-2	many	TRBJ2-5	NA	TGTGCCAGCAGCTTAGCTGGGATTCCGACCCAGTACTTC	CASSLAGIPTQYF
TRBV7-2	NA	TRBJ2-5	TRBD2	TGTGCCAGCAGCTTAGCGGGAGGGACCCAAGGAGAGACCCAGTACTTC	CASSLAGGTQGETQYF
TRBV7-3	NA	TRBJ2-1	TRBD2	TGTGCCAGCAGCCCGAGCGGGAGCCCCTACAATGAGCAGTTCTTC	CASSPSGSPYNEQFF
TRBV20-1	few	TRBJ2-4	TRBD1	TGCAGTGCCCGGACAGGGAGGAACATTCAGTACTTC	CSARTGRNIQYF
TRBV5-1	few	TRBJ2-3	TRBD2	TGCGCCAGCAGCGCAGGAGGGAGGGCGACAGATACGCAGTATTTT	CASSAGGRATDTQYF
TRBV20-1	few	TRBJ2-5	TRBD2	TGCAGTATGTCGGCTAGCGGGATCGAAGAGACCCAGTACTTC	CSMSASGIEETQYF
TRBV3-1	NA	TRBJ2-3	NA	TGTGCCAGCAGCCCACTTCAGCGTCTGAGCACAGATACGCAGTATTTT	CASSPLQRLSTDTQYF
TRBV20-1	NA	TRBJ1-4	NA	TGCAGTGCTCCCCTCCCTGGGAGGAGTGGAGAAAAACTGTTTTTT	CSAPLPGRSGEKLFF
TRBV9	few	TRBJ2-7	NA	TGTGCCAGCAGCGTTGAGGACGGCTACGAGCAGTACTTC	CASSVEDGYEQYF
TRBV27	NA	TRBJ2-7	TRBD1	TGTGCCAGCAGTTTCGACAGGGTATACGAGCAGTACTTC	CASSFDRVYEQYF
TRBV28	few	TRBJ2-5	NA	TGTGCCAGCAGTTCCTACAGAGAGACCCAGTACTTC	CASSSYRETQYF
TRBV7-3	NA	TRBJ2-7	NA	TGTGCCAGCAGCTCAGACTCGGATGAGCAGTACTTC	CASSSDSDEQYF
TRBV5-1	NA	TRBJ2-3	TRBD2	TGCGCCAGCAGCGCCGGGACTAGCGGCACAGATACGCAGTATTTT	CASSAGTSGTDTQYF
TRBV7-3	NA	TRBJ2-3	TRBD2	TGTGCCAGCAGCTTAATGGGGACTAGCGGGGGTCGGACAGATACGCAGTATTTT	CASSLMGTSGGRTDTQYF
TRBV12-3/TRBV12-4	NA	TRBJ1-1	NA	TGTGCCAGCAGTTTAGCCGGGAAGGCTGAAGCTTTCTTT	CASSLAGKAEAFF
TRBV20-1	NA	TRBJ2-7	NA	TGCAGTGCTAGAGATGGTGGCGGTGGAAACGAGCAGTACTTC	CSARDGGGGNEQYF
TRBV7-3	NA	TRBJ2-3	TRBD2	TGTGCCAGCAGCTACACCGGGACTAGCGGGACCGGTCGCACAGATACGCAGTATTTT	CASSYTGTSGTGRTDTQYF
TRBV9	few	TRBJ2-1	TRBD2	TGTGCCAGCAGCGTAGGGGCGGGAGGCGGGAATGAGCAGTTCTTC	CASSVGAGGGNEQFF
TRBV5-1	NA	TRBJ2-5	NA	TGCGCCAGCAGCCCGGGGGGGCTGGGGACAGTCCAAGAGACCCAGTACTTC	CASSPGGLGTVQETQYF
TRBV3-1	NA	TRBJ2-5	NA	TGTGCCAGCAGCCATTTCACGGGTGGGGAGACCCAGTACTTC	CASSHFTGGETQYF
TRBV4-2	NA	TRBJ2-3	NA	TGTGCCAGCAGCCAAGATCGCGACAGCACAGATACGCAGTATTTT	CASSQDRDSTDTQYF
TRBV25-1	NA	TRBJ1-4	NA	TGTGCCAGCAGTGACCACCGGGACATCAATGAAAAACTGTTTTTT	CASSDHRDINEKLFF
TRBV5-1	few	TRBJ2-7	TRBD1	TGCGCCAGCAGCTTGGGGGGACAGATCTCCTACGAGCAGTACTTC	CASSLGGQISYEQYF
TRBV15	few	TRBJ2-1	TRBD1	TGTGCCACCAGCAGCTACGGGACAGGGCCTACCAATGAGCAGTTCTTC	CATSSYGTGPTNEQFF
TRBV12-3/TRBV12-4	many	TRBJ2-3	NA	TGTGCCAGCAGTTTAGCGAAAACAGGGAGTATCACAGATACGCAGTATTTT	CASSLAKTGSITDTQYF
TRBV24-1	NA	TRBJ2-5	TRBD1	TGTGCCACCAGTGAAGCCACAGGGGTTGGGGAGACCCAGTACTTC	CATSEATGVGETQYF
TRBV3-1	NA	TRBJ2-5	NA	TGTGCCAGCAGCCACCAAGCGGGCGGCGGGGAGACCCAGTACTTC	CASSHQAGGGETQYF
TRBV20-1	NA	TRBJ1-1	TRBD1	TGCAGTGCTTACAGGCAGGGGGCTGGCACTGAAGCTTTCTTT	CSAYRQGAGTEAFF